These 9 T cell receptor beta chains were sequenced from one sample in a study of blood T cells in healthy people across ages. With a J-beta primer mix and a sample-barcoded 5' primer, a second PCR ran 7 to 11 cycles. TCRdb re-called the 5' RACE reads with MiXCR, one entry per CDR3 protein. In the table there are about 780,000 distinct CDR3 sequences, roughly 24% of which are singletons. Another study also made use of these data, one on T cells of mothers and their children.

Sample: blood. The receptors were sampled from a boy younger than 18 in good health.

The chain recombines TRBV7-8 with TRBJ2-4; 9 bases match TRBD1. Germline V lookup: CDR1 SGHVS, CDR2 FQNEAQ. The CDR3 is 14 residues long. The V and J ends lost 4 bases and 15 bases, in that order; junction bases with no gene match: 13. The DNA of the CDR3 is TGTGCCAGCAGCTACTTACCGGGACAGGGAAATCCGTACTTC. Translated, it gives CASSYLPGQGNPYF.

This clonotype has just a few counts. The V gene is TRBV19, the J gene TRBJ1-1; perhaps TRBD1 as D (6 bases). V lost 3 bases, J lost 0 bases, and 11 bases lay in between. Germline CDR1 and CDR2: LNHDA and SQIVND (reference sequence). There are 15 residues in the CDR3. CDR3 loop: CASSIPGEVNTEAFF. Here the CDR3 DNA reads TGTGCCAGTAGTATCCCAGGGGAGGTGAACACTGAAGCTTTCTTT.

This clonotype was seen only a few times. The chain carries TRBV7-3 and TRBJ2-3, with 12 nucleotides matching TRBD2. J was trimmed by 8 bases and V by 4 bases; bases with no gene match: 10. The CDR3 spans 16 residues. CDR1 SGHTA and CDR2 FQGTGA come from the germline V gene. The CDR3 nucleotides read TGTGCCAGCAGCTGGCTTTCTAGCGGGGGGGCGAGTACGCAGTATTTT. Amino acids: CASSWLSSGGASTQYF.

The chain couples TRBV18 to TRBJ2-1; D may match TRBD1 or TRBD2 (5 bases each). This CDR3 region has 15 residues. V was trimmed by 2 bases and J by 8 bases, leaving 16 bases between them. CDR1 and CDR2 (germline): KGHSH, LQKENI. The DNA for the CDR3 is TGTGCCAGCTCACCAGGGACGGGGTTAGGGGATGAGCAGTTCTTC. Translated: CASSPGTGLGDEQFF. The full variable domain, completed using reference TRBV18 and TRBJ2-1, is NAGVMQNPRHLVRRRGQEARLRCSPMKGHSHVYWYRQLPEEGLKFMVYLQKENIIDESGMPKERFSAEFPKEGPSILRIQQVVRGDSAAYFCASSPGTGLGDEQFFGPGTRLTVL.

This rearrangement joins TRBV12-3 or TRBV12-4 to TRBJ1-3; D is undetermined. The CDR3 consists of 14 residues. V lost 10 bases and J 4 bases, leaving 17 bases between the germline ends. The DNA for the CDR3 is TGTGCCACCGAACCCCTACTAGCCGGAAACACCATATATTTT. Protein sequence: CATEPLLAGNTIYF.

The V and J genes are TRBV6-2 or TRBV6-3 and TRBJ2-1, with D possibly matching TRBD1 (6 bases). The V gene's germline CDR1 is MNHEY and CDR2 SVGEGT. The CDR3 runs 17 residues. The V and J ends lost 5 bases and 0 bases respectively, with 17 bases between them. CDR3 protein: CASSRSPGHNSYNEQFF. DNA of the CDR3: TGTGCCAGCAGTCGCTCGCCGGGACACAACTCCTACAATGAGCAGTTCTTC.

The chain links TRBV20-1 to TRBJ2-7; 8 nucleotides match TRBD1. This CDR3 comprises 14 residues. Trimming removed 5 bases from V and 3 bases from J; junction bases left unmatched: 9. Looked up from germline, CDR1 is DFQATT and CDR2 is SNEGSKA (reference sequence). The CDR3 nucleotides read TGCAGTGCTCGATCCGGGACAGGTCTCTACGAGCAGTACTTC. It is translated as CSARSGTGLYEQYF.

This clonotype was detected only a few times. This chain's CDR3 is CASTRSGGFTDTQYF. DNA of the CDR3: TGTGCCAGCACCCGTAGCGGGGGGTTCACAGATACGCAGTATTTT. The rearrangement links TRBV28 to TRBJ2-3, with 10 nucleotides matching TRBD2. The CDR3 runs 15 residues. The germline gives CDR1 MDHEN, CDR2 SYDVKM. V shed 7 bases and J 2 bases; nucleotides not matched to a gene: 6.

This clonotype was seen more than once but under ten times. The chain employs TRBV20-1 and TRBJ2-5; D ambiguous. CDR3 length equals 11 residues. Germline assignment: CDR1 DFQATT and CDR2 SNEGSKA (reference sequence). DNA for the CDR3: TGCAGCGGCGGTGCAGAAGAGACCCAGTACTTC. This encodes CSGGAEETQYF.